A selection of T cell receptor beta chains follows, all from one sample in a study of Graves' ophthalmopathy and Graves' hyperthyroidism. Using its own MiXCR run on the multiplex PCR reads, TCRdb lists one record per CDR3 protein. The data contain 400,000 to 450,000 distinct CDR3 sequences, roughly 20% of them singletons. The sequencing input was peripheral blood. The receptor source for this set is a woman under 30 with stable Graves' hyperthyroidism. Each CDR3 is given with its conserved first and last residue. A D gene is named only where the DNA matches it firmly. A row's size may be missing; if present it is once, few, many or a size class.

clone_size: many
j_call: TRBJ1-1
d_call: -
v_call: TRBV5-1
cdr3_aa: CASSFSGAMNTEAFF
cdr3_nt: TGCGCCAGCAGCTTCTCCGGAGCCATGAACACTGAAGCTTTCTTT

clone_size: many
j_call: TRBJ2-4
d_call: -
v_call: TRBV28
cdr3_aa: CASSTWDGKNIQYF
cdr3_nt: TGTGCCAGCAGCACATGGGACGGCAAAAACATTCAGTACTTC

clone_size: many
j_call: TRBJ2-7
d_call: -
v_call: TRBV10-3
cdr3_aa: CAIRLDQKGGNAYEQYF
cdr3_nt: TGTGCCATCAGACTGGATCAGAAGGGGGGGAACGCCTACGAGCAGTACTTC

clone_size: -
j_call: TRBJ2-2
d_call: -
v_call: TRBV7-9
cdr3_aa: CASSSDSWNTGELFF
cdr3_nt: TGTGCCAGCAGCAGCGACAGTTGGAACACCGGGGAGCTGTTTTTT

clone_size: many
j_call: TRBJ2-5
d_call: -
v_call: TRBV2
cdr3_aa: CASSAVTREETQYF
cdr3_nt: TGTGCCAGCAGTGCCGTAACTAGAGAAGAGACCCAGTACTTC

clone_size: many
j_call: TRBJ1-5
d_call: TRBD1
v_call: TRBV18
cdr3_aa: CASSQGAGNQPQHF
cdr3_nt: TGTGCCAGCTCTCAGGGGGCTGGCAATCAGCCCCAGCATTTT

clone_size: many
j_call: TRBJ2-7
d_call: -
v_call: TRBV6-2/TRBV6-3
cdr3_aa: CASSRPGGSPYEQYF
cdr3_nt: TGTGCCAGCAGCCGGCCCGGGGGCTCGCCTTACGAGCAGTACTTC

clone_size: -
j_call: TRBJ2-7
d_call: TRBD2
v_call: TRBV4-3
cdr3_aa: CASSHGLAARPYEQYF
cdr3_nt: TGCGCCAGCAGCCACGGACTAGCGGCACGCCCCTACGAGCAGTACTTC

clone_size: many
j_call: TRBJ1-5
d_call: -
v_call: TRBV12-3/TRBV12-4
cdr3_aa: CASSLNDQPQHF
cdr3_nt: TGTGCCAGCAGTCTAAACGATCAGCCCCAGCATTTT

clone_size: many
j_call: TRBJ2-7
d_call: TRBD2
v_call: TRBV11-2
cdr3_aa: CAGSLTSDAAEQYF
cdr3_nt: TGTGCCGGCAGCTTGACTAGCGATGCCGCCGAGCAGTACTTC

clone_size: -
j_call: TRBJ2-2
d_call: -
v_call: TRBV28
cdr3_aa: CANSFGASNTGELFF
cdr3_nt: TGTGCCAACAGTTTTGGGGCGTCGAACACCGGGGAGCTGTTTTTT

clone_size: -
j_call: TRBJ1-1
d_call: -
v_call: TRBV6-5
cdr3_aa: CASSSLLRMNTEAFF
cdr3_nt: TGTGCCAGCAGTTCCCTACTAAGGATGAACACTGAAGCTTTCTTT

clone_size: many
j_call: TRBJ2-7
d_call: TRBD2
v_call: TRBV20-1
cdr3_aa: CSARGTSGSISYEQYF
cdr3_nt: TGCAGTGCTAGGGGGACTAGCGGTTCCATATCCTACGAGCAGTACTTC

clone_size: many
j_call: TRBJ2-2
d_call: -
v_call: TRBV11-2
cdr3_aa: CASSSITGPQTGELFF
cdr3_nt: TGTGCCAGCAGCTCCATAACGGGACCCCAGACCGGGGAGCTGTTTTTT

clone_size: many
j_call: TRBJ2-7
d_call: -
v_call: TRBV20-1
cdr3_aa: CSASSQGYGTLTYEQYF
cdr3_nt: TGCAGTGCTAGTTCCCAGGGTTACGGGACCCTGACCTACGAGCAGTACTTC

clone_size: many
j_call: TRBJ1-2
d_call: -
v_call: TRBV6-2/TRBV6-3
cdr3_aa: CASSYDRNNYGYTF
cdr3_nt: TGTGCCAGCAGTTACGACCGGAATAACTATGGCTACACCTTC

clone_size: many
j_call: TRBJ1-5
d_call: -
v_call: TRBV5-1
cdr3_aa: CASSLGPIYSNQPQHF
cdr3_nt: TGCGCCAGCAGCTTGGGACCGATATACAGCAATCAGCCCCAGCATTTT